The clone carrying this T cell receptor beta chain was seen a few times. The antigen is not known. This specimen belongs to a study of a mutant IDH1 vaccine in newly diagnosed glioma. About the research overall: The start of vaccination came 4-6 weeks after radiotherapy alone, or with temozolomide cycles. Scheduled at week 35, visit V12 preceded visit V13, held at week 47.

TCRdb's copy holds only in-frame clones and misses some; the assay was immunoSEQ multiplex PCR. The top ten clones hold about 4% of a sample with about 46,000 clones, about four fifths of them seen once. Regarding time point: week 47, end of study. What each vaccine dose contained was 300 ug of mutant IDH1 20-mer peptide, accompanied by topical imiquimod. The study enrolled donors with new WHO grade 3 or 4 IDH1-mutant, ATRX-lost astrocytomas. Here the sequenced sample was PBMCs, taken from a glioma patient whose treatment included an IDH1 peptide vaccine. The sequence derives from a woman aged 30 to 39 with glioma. Some clones in this sample may be carry-over from other donors' samples.

The CDR3 sequence is CATRRGATEAFF. The CDR3 region has the DNA TGTGCCACCCGGAGGGGGGCCACTGAAGCTTTCTTT. J is TRBJ1-1 and V is TRBV19, with D tentatively TRBD1 (6 bases). Per the germline V gene, CDR1 is LNHDA and CDR2 is SQIVND (reference sequence). The CDR3 extends over 12 amino acids. The V end lost 10 bases, the J end lost 4 bases, and 13 bases lay between the germline ends.